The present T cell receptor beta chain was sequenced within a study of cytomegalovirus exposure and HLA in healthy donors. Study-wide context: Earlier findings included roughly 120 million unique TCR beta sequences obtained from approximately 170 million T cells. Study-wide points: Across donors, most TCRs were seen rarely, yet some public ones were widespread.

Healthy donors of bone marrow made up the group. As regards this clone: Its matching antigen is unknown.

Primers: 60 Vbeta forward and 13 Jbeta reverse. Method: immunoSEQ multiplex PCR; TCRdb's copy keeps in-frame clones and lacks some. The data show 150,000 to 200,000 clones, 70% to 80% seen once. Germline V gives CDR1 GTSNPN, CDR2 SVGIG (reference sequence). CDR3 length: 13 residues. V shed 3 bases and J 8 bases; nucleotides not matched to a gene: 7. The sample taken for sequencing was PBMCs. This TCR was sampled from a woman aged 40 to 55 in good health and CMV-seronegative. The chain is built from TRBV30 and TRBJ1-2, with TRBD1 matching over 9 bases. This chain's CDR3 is CAWRRTGAEGYTF. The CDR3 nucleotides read TGTGCCTGGAGGAGGACAGGGGCAGAAGGCTACACCTTC.